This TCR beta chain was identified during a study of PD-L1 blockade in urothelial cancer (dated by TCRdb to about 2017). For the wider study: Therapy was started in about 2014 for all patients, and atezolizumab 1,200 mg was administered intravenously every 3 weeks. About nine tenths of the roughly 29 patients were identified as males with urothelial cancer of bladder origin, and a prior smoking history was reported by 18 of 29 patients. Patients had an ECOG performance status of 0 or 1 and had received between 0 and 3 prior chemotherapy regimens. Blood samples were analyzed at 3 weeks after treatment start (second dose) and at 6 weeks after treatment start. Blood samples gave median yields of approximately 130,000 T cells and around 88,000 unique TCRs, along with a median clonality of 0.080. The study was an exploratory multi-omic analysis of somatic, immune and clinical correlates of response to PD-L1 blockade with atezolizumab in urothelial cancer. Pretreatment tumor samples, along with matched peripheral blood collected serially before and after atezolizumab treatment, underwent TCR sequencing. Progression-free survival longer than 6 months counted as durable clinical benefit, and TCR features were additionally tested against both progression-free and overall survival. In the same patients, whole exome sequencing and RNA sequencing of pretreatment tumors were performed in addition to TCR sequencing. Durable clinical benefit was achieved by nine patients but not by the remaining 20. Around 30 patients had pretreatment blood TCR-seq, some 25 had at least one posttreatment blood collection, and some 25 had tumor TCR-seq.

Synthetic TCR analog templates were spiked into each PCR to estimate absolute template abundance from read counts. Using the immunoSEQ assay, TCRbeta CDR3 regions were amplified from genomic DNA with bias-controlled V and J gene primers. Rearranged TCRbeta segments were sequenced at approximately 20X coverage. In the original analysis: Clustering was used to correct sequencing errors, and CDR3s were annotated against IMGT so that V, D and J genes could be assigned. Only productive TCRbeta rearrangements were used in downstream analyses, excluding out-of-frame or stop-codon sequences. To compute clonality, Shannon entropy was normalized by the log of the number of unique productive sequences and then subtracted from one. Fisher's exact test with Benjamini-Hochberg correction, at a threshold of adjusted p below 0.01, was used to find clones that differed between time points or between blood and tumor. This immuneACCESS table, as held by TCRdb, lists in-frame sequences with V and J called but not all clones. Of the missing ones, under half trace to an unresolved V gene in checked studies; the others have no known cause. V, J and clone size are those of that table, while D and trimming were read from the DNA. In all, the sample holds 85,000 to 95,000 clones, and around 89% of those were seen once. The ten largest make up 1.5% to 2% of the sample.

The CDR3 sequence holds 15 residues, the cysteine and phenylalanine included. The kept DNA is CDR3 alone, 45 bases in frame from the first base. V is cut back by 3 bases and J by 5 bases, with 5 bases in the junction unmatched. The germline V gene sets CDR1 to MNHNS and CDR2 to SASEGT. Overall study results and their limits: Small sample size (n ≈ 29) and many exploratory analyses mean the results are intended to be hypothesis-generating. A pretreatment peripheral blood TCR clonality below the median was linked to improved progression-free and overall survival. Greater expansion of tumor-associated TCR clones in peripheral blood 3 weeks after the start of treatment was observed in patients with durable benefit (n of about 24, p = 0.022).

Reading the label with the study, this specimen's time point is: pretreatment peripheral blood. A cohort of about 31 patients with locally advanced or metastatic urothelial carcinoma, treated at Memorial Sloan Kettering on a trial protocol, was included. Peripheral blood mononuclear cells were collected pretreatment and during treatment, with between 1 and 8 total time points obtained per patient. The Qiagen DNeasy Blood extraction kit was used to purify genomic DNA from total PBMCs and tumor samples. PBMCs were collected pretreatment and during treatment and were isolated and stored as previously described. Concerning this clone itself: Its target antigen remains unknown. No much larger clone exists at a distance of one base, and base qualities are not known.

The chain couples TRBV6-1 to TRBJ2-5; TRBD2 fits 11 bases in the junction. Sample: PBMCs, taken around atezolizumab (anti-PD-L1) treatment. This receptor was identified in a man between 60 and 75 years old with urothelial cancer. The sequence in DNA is TGTGCCAGCAGTGATCCTAGCGGGGGGCTGGAGACCCAGTACTTC. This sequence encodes CASSDPSGGLETQYF.